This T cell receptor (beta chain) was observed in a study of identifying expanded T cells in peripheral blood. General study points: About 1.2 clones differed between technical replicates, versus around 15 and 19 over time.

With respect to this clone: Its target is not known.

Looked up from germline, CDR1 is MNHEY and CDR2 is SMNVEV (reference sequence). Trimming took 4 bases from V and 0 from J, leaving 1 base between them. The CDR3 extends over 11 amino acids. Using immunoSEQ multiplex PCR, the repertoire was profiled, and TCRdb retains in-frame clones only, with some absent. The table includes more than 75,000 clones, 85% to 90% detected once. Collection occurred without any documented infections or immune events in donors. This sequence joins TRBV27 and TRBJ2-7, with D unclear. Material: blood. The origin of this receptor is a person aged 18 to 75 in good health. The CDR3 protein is CASSSSYEQYF. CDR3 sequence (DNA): TGTGCCAGCAGTTCCTCCTACGAGCAGTACTTC.